This TCR beta chain was retrieved from a study of T cell repertoires in cytomegalovirus infection (dated by TCRdb to about 2019). Background on the whole study: Because public TCR beta signatures pointed to carriage of CMV infection together with the matching HLA type, the HLA type of each donor mattered for the analysis.

Reads for this sample came from an Illumina HiSeq 1500. TCRdb itself trimmed the public reads at Q25 with fastp, ran MiXCR and retained productive beta chains. Entries are consolidated by CDR3 protein sequence, retaining the most common genes and DNA. Recorded for this sample are approximately 750,000 distinct CDR3 sequences; about a third of them occurred a single time. 2.5% to 3.5% of the sample is held by the ten biggest clonotypes. Paper-wide results and their limitations: The ex vivo response was dominated by HLA-C-restricted CMV-specific TCR beta clonotypes, which also provided the single most frequent clonotype in two of eight donors. Carriers of CMV infection plus the relevant HLA type were discriminated by the cumulative frequency of public TCR beta family members in the study cohort and in an independent 352-donor cohort.

This clonotype was counted between two and nine times. This clone's antigen is unknown. No clone much larger than this one lies a single base away; base qualities are absent. Counted from cysteine to phenylalanine, this CDR3 has 15 amino acids. Just CDR3 DNA is preserved here, 45 bases in frame from base 1. In the germline V gene, CDR1 corresponds to MNHEY and CDR2 to SVGAGI. V is pared back by 2 bases and J by 4 bases, with 14 bases lying between the germline termini. The TCR originated in a human donor in good health (CMV status not recorded). Some clones in this sample may be carry-over from other donors' samples. The rearrangement joined TRBV6-5 to TRBJ1-1; the D segment could be TRBD1, given 5 matching bases. Source material: PBMCs. In nucleotides, the sequence is TGTGCCAGCAGTTACAGGGAGGGGAAGGGCACTGAAGCTTTCTTT. The resulting protein is CASSYREGKGTEAFF.